Listed here are 23 T cell receptor beta chains from one sample, sequenced in a study of monozygotic twins with inflammatory bowel disease. TCRdb derives one entry per CDR3 protein from the 5' RACE reads, leaving out DNA. The listing records 400,000 to 500,000 distinct CDR3 sequences. Sequenced: blood. These receptors came from a human donor with ulcerative colitis or Crohn's disease, or a healthy co-twin of an affected twin (not recorded which).

V gene TRBV11-2 combines with J gene TRBJ1-6. The CDR3 consists of 15 residues. The V gene's germline CDR1 is SGHAT and CDR2 FQNNGV. CDR3 amino acids: CASSLDPQGGTPLHF.

The chain has TRBV3-1 and TRBJ2-1. This CDR3 contains 13 residues. Germline lookup yields CDR1 LGHDT and CDR2 YNNKEL (reference sequence). CDR3 protein: CASSFSDRGEQFF.

The chain has TRBV5-1 and TRBJ1-2; the D call of TRBD1 rests on TCRdb alone, since no DNA is present to check it. Germline V CDR1 and CDR2: SGHRS, YFSETQ. CDR3 size: 15 residues. CDR3 amino acids: CASSSEGGTNYGYTF.

The chain combines TRBV7-9 with TRBJ1-1. The CDR3 spans 14 residues. From germline, CDR1 is SEHNR and CDR2 FQNEAQ (reference sequence). The CDR3 is CASSRTLENTEAFF.

The rearrangement links TRBV6-5 to TRBJ2-5; there is no DNA to check the TCRdb D call of TRBD2. Germline V gene sequence: CDR1 MNHEY, CDR2 SVGAGI. The CDR3 covers 15 residues. This CDR3 is CASSYFGDGSETQYF.

The chain is built from TRBV5-6 and TRBJ2-2; there is no DNA to check the TCRdb D call of TRBD1. The CDR3 is made up of 17 amino acids. Germline V gene lookup returns CDR1 SGHDT and CDR2 YYEEEE. CDR3 in amino acids: CASSFVRAGRNTGELFF.

The chain employs TRBV12-3 or TRBV12-4 and TRBJ1-6; the D gene TCRdb calls, TRBD1, cannot be checked with no DNA. CDR3 length: 15 residues. Here the CDR3 reads CASRPQGARNSPLHF.

This chain uses TRBV19 with TRBJ1-5; no DNA is available, so the TRBD1 call from TCRdb remains unchecked. This CDR3 contains 15 residues. The germline CDR1 and CDR2 sequences are LNHDA and SQIVND (reference sequence). This CDR3 reads CASRTGTALNQPQHF.

The rearrangement uses TRBV28 and TRBJ2-7; TCRdb reports TRBD2, a call that lacks DNA to check it against. This CDR3 comprises 15 residues. Germline V gene data show CDR1 as MDHEN and CDR2 as SYDVKM. CDR3 protein: CASSAGLASTYEQYF. The entire variable domain, with the rest obtained from reference TRBV28 and TRBJ2-7, is as follows: DVKVTQSSRYLVKRTGEKVFLECVQDMDHENMFWYRQDPGLGLRLIYFSYDVKMKEKGDIPEGYSVSREKKERFSLILESASTNQTSMYLCASSAGLASTYEQYFGPGTRLTVT.

The chain joins TRBV4-1 to TRBJ2-7. Germline V gene lookup returns CDR1 MGHRA and CDR2 YSYEKL. This CDR3 contains 12 residues. CDR3 amino acids: CASSQVPYEQYF.

The CDR3 sequence: CASAGQGVKKLFF. The chain recombines TRBV19 with TRBJ1-4; TCRdb names TRBD1, which stays unverified in the absence of DNA. Germline lookup yields CDR1 LNHDA and CDR2 SQIVND (reference sequence). CDR3 length: 13 amino acids.

V usage is TRBV6-5 and J usage is TRBJ1-4. CDR3 length: 16 amino acids. The V gene's germline CDR1 is MNHEY and CDR2 SVGAGI. CDR3: CASSYSLIIPNEKLFF.

The rearrangement uses TRBV29-1 and TRBJ2-7; no DNA is available, so the TRBD1 call from TCRdb remains unchecked. The germline V gene encodes CDR1 SQVTM and CDR2 ANQGSEA. The CDR3 consists of 12 residues. CDR3 sequence: CSIQAPHYEQYF.

The rearrangement joins TRBV7-2 to TRBJ2-2; the TRBD1 assignment by TCRdb is unverifiable without DNA. Germline V CDR1 and CDR2: SGHTA, FQGNSA. The CDR3 totals 12 residues. The CDR3 sequence: CASLGGNGELFF.

This chain links TRBV6-1 with TRBJ1-1; checking the TCRdb D call of TRBD1 is not possible without DNA. Looked up from germline, CDR1 is MNHNS and CDR2 is SASEGT. The CDR3 extends over 15 amino acids. CDR3 protein: CASRGLTGRDTEAFF.

The chain is built from TRBV28 and TRBJ2-1; the TCRdb call, TRBD2, lacks DNA for checking. The CDR3 contains 15 residues. Germline V gives CDR1 MDHEN, CDR2 SYDVKM. The CDR3 loop reads CASRGTGLAGNEQFF.

CDR3 region: CASSSTASSGNTIYF. The V call is TRBV10-2, the J call TRBJ1-3; the D gene TCRdb calls, TRBD1, cannot be checked with no DNA. This CDR3 is built from 15 residues. Germline-derived CDR1 and CDR2 are WSHSY and SAAADI.

This sequence joins TRBV4-1 and TRBJ1-4; TCRdb's D call, TRBD1, is unchecked because there is no DNA. This CDR3 is 19 amino acids long. CDR1 MGHRA and CDR2 YSYEKL come from the germline V gene. The CDR3: CASSLSGTGGRFPDEKLFF.

V is TRBV4-3 and J is TRBJ2-2; the D call from TCRdb, TRBD1, cannot be confirmed without DNA. CDR1 and CDR2 (germline): LGHNA, YSLEER. The CDR3 runs 16 residues. CDR3 region: CASSQAPEVRAGELFF.

The rearrangement joins TRBV9 to TRBJ2-2; TCRdb names TRBD2, which stays unverified in the absence of DNA. The germline CDR1 and CDR2 sequences are SGDLS and YYNGEE. This CDR3 is built from 15 residues. CDR3: CASSVSGLSTGELFF.

The chain joins TRBV5-8 to TRBJ2-1; the D call of TRBD2 rests on TCRdb alone, since no DNA is present to check it. Germline loops: CDR1 SGHTS, CDR2 YDEGEE. CDR3 length: 16 amino acids. CDR3 sequence: CASLVSGASSYNEQFF.

The rearrangement links TRBV28 to TRBJ2-7; TCRdb's assignment of TRBD1 cannot be checked, as there is no DNA. This CDR3 has 13 residues. Germline V gives CDR1 MDHEN, CDR2 SYDVKM. The CDR3 here is CASRKRGGLGQYF.

V and J are TRBV7-2 and TRBJ1-1; TCRdb indicates TRBD1, and absent DNA this call remains unverified. The CDR3 runs 16 residues. Per the germline V gene, CDR1 is SGHTA and CDR2 is FQGNSA. The CDR3 reads CASSPTGAARGTEAFF. The entire variable domain, with the rest obtained from reference TRBV7-2 and TRBJ1-1, is as follows: GAGVSQSPSNKVTEKGKDVELRCDPISGHTALYWYRQSLGQGLEFLIYFQGNSAPDKSGLPSDRFSAERTGGSVSTLTIQRTQQEDSAVYLCASSPTGAARGTEAFFGQGTRLTVV.